Shown below are 7 T cell receptor beta chains from a single sample sequenced in a study of Ad26.COV2.S vaccination and SARS-CoV-2 variants. The protocol was immunoSEQ multiplex PCR, while the TCRdb copy is restricted to in-frame clones and leaves out a portion. Altogether hundreds of thousands of clones are present, about 90% being singletons, with the ten largest covering roughly 3.5%. As for treatment: 19 received Ad26.COV2.S at low or high dose, single or two shots; roughly five received placebo; per-sample allocation not given. At day 63 after the first vaccine or placebo injection, samples were drawn. The sequences come from peripheral blood, collected in a trial of Ad26.COV2.S vaccine versus placebo. Source of these receptors: a person aged 18-65 years who received the Ad26.COV2.S COVID-19 vaccine or a placebo.

The table lists this clone with a count of one. The genes are TRBV11-1 and TRBJ2-7; TRBD1 is a possible D gene (5 bases). V was shortened by 5 bases and J by 1 base, with 6 bases between the two germline ends. Germline loops: CDR1 SGHAT, CDR2 FQDESV (reference sequence). The CDR3 runs 12 residues. The CDR3: CASSQGSYEQYF. The CDR3 DNA follows: TGTGCCAGCAGCCAGGGTTCCTACGAGCAGTACTTC.

The CDR3: CASSTQTGYSGYTF. The CDR3 DNA reads as TGTGCCAGCAGCACCCAGACAGGGTATAGCGGCTACACCTTC. This chain uses TRBV11-2 with TRBJ1-2, with TRBD1 matching over 7 bases. Germline lookup yields CDR1 SGHAT and CDR2 FQNNGV. The CDR3 length is 14 residues. The junction had 11 bases not matched to a gene; V was cut back by 5 bases and J by 8 bases.

The chain combines TRBV28 with TRBJ2-1, with a weak D call TRBD1 (5 bases). This CDR3 is 15 amino acids long. CDR1 and CDR2 (germline): MDHEN, SYDVKM. V lost 10 bases, J lost 3 bases, and 19 bases lay in between. This chain's CDR3 is CATLGVRGGYNEQFF. For the CDR3, the DNA is TGTGCCACCCTAGGGGTAAGGGGTGGCTACAATGAGCAGTTCTTC. Full variable domain (rest looked up from reference TRBV28 and TRBJ2-1): DVKVTQSSRYLVKRTGEKVFLECVQDMDHENMFWYRQDPGLGLRLIYFSYDVKMKEKGDIPEGYSVSREKKERFSLILESASTNQTSMYLCATLGVRGGYNEQFFGPGTRLTVL.

This sequence joins TRBV7-2 and TRBJ2-3; D not resolved. CDR1 SGHTA and CDR2 FQGNSA come from the germline V gene. V shed 1 base and J shed 0 bases, with 5 bases lying between them. The CDR3 loop spans 14 amino acids. The CDR3 is CASSLDPSTDTQYF. CDR3 coding DNA: TGTGCCAGCAGCTTAGACCCTAGCACAGATACGCAGTATTTT. Full variable domain (missing parts from reference TRBV7-2 and TRBJ2-3): GAGVSQSPSNKVTEKGKDVELRCDPISGHTALYWYRQSLGQGLEFLIYFQGNSAPDKSGLPSDRFSAERTGGSVSTLTIQRTQQEDSAVYLCASSLDPSTDTQYFGPGTRLTVL.

The rearrangement joins TRBV7-2 to TRBJ2-5; 7 bases align to TRBD2. The CDR3 loop spans 13 amino acids. Germline assignment: CDR1 SGHTA and CDR2 FQGNSA. With V trimmed by 2 bases and J by 5 bases, 2 bases remained unmatched. For the CDR3, the DNA is TGTGCCAGCAGCTTAACTAGCGAGGAGACCCAGTACTTC. Its translation: CASSLTSEETQYF.

This sequence joins TRBV5-1 and TRBJ1-1; tentative D call: TRBD1 (6 bases). V dropped 4 bases and J dropped 1 base, with 11 bases sitting between them. Looked up from germline, CDR1 is SGHRS and CDR2 is YFSETQ. This CDR3 region has 14 residues. CDR3 loop: CASSRGQPNTEAFF. CDR3 sequence (DNA): TGCGCCAGCAGCCGTGGACAGCCGAACACTGAAGCTTTCTTT.

The chain uses TRBV5-1 and TRBJ1-4, with TRBD1 matching over 7 bases. Losses at the gene ends were 4 bases for V and 5 bases for J; bases not matched to a gene: 5. There are 14 residues in the CDR3. Germline assignment: CDR1 SGHRS and CDR2 YFSETQ. DNA of the CDR3: TGCGCCAGCAGCGTCGGGACAGCAAATGAAAAACTGTTTTTT. This translates into CASSVGTANEKLFF. Full variable domain (outside the CDR3, taken from reference TRBV5-1 and TRBJ1-4): KAGVTQTPRYLIKTRGQQVTLSCSPISGHRSVSWYQQTPGQGLQFLFEYFSETQRNKGNFPGRFSGRQFSNSRSEMNVSTLELGDSALYLCASSVGTANEKLFFGSGTQLSVL.